This is a list of T cell receptor beta chains from one sample in a study of blood T cell repertoires in COVID-19. Measured with immunoSEQ multiplex PCR; TCRdb has only the in-frame clones, and not every one. The table shows 310,000 or so clones, with 86% occurring only once. Sequencing input: peripheral blood. All receptors come from a woman aged 25-40 years who had recovered from COVID-19. The CDR3 runs from the conserved cysteine through the conserved F or W. Each record gives: V gene, J gene, clone size, D gene, CDR3 protein, CDR3 DNA. The D gene is left open where the match is weak. Rows may omit the clone size; those that give it use once, few, many or a size class.

V: TRBV5-1; J: TRBJ2-2; size: -; D: TRBD1; CDR3: CASSLSGQSNTGELFF; DNA: TGCGCCAGCAGCTTGTCGGGACAGTCGAACACCGGGGAGCTGTTTTTT
V: TRBV7-6; J: TRBJ2-2; size: once; D: -; CDR3: CASSRGGAGELFF; DNA: TGTGCCAGCAGCAGGGGGGGCGCCGGGGAGCTGTTTTTT
V: TRBV5-4; J: TRBJ1-4; size: -; D: -; CDR3: CASSLDLREEKLFF; DNA: TGTGCCAGCAGCTTGGATTTGCGGGAGGAAAAACTGTTTTTT
V: TRBV7-3; J: TRBJ2-3; size: -; D: -; CDR3: CASSQGGSTDTQYF; DNA: TGTGCCAGCAGCCAAGGGGGAAGCACAGATACGCAGTATTTT
V: TRBV27; J: TRBJ2-7; size: once; D: -; CDR3: CASSWAGPYEQYF; DNA: TGTGCCAGCAGTTGGGCGGGACCCTACGAGCAGTACTTC
V: TRBV7-2; J: TRBJ2-7; size: -; D: TRBD1; CDR3: CASSLFTGVNYEQYF; DNA: TGTGCCAGCAGCCTTTTCACAGGGGTTAACTACGAGCAGTACTTC
V: TRBV3-1/TRBV3-2; J: TRBJ2-2; size: -; D: -; CDR3: CASVQGNTGELFF; DNA: TGTGCCAGTGTACAGGGGAACACCGGGGAGCTGTTTTTT
V: TRBV6-2/TRBV6-3; J: TRBJ2-1; size: few; D: TRBD1; CDR3: CASSYRDRQGDEQFF; DNA: TGTGCCAGCAGTTACCGAGATCGACAGGGTGATGAGCAGTTCTTC
V: TRBV5-1; J: TRBJ2-5; size: -; D: TRBD1; CDR3: CASSLARGETQYF; DNA: TGCGCCAGCAGCTTGGCCAGGGGGGAGACCCAGTACTTC
V: TRBV27; J: TRBJ1-6; size: many; D: TRBD1; CDR3: CASSFSDRGESPLHF; DNA: TGTGCCAGCAGTTTCTCGGACAGGGGGGAATCACCCCTCCACTTT